This passage covers 31 T cell receptor beta chains from one sample sequenced in a study of T cell responses to AZD1222 COVID-19 vaccine. Assay: immunoSEQ multiplex PCR; the TCRdb copy retains only in-frame clones and omits some. This table holds 130,000 or so clones, 89% found once. Sequencing was performed on peripheral blood, taken on day 0 of AZD1222 vaccination. These receptors were taken from an adult in good health.

The count of this clone is one. Other DNA sequences of this sample code for an identical CDR3. The chain uses TRBV7-9 and TRBJ1-6; D is undetermined. This CDR3 is 12 amino acids long. Germline CDR1 and CDR2: SEHNR and FQNEAQ (reference sequence). Between the trimmed V and J ends, which lost 3 bases and 10 bases, there was a span of 7 bases. The CDR3 sequence: CASSLPGSPLHF. The DNA of the CDR3 is TGTGCCAGCAGCTTGCCTGGGTCACCCCTCCACTTT.

The chain employs TRBV11-2 and TRBJ2-7; unclear D gene. The CDR3 is made up of 13 amino acids. V was trimmed by 1 base and J by 2 bases, leaving 6 bases between them. Germline CDR1 and CDR2: SGHAT and FQNNGV. CDR3 coding DNA: TGTGCCAGCAGCTTAGTTGGACCCTACGAGCAGTACTTC. Protein product: CASSLVGPYEQYF.

The chain is built from TRBV7-2 and TRBJ2-2; D uncertain. With 4 bases removed from V and 10 bases from J, the gap between germline ends came to 25 bases. This CDR3 has 17 residues. Germline CDR1 and CDR2: SGHTA and FQGNSA. In nucleotides, the CDR3 is TGTGCCAGCAGCTCCCAATCGACCGGGCACGTCCTGCCGGAGCTGTTTTTT. Its protein product is CASSSQSTGHVLPELFF.

A few counts support this clone. Here the CDR3 DNA reads TGTGCCAGCAGCTTAGAGCCGTGGGGGTTGGGGAATGAGCAGTTCTTC. Protein sequence: CASSLEPWGLGNEQFF. The chain employs TRBV7-2 and TRBJ2-1; D may match TRBD1 or TRBD2 (5 bases each). This CDR3 region has 16 residues. CDR1 SGHTA and CDR2 FQGNSA come from the germline V gene. V lost 1 base to trimming and J lost 7 bases, with 17 bases between them. The variable domain in full, with the rest retrieved from reference TRBV7-2 and TRBJ2-1, is GAGVSQSPSNKVTEKGKDVELRCDPISGHTALYWYRQSLGQGLEFLIYFQGNSAPDKSGLPSDRFSAERTGGSVSTLTIQRTQQEDSAVYLCASSLEPWGLGNEQFFGPGTRLTVL.

This clone was seen just once. This rearrangement joins TRBV19 to TRBJ2-5; TRBD2 is a possible D gene (7 bases). This CDR3 is built from 16 residues. With 1 base removed from V and 1 base from J, the gap between germline ends came to 13 bases. Germline CDR1 and CDR2: LNHDA and SQIVND (reference sequence). The CDR3 spells CASSIVGGAAQETQYF. Here the CDR3 DNA reads TGTGCCAGTAGTATAGTTGGGGGGGCAGCCCAAGAGACCCAGTACTTC. Looking up the rest from reference TRBV19 and TRBJ2-5 gives the full variable domain: DGGITQSPKYLFRKEGQNVTLSCEQNLNHDAMYWYRQDPGQGLRLIYYSQIVNDFQKGDIAEGYSVSREKKESFPLTVTSAQKNPTAFYLCASSIVGGAAQETQYFGPGTRLLVL.

This rearrangement joins TRBV10-3 to TRBJ2-3, with 7 positions matching TRBD1. The CDR3 length is 12 residues. CDR1 and CDR2 from the germline V gene are ENHRY and SYGVKD. V trimming: 6 bases; J trimming: 11 bases; junction bases outside the gene matches: 8. The CDR3 spells CAISRDSRKQYF. CDR3 bases: TGTGCCATCAGCCGGGACAGCCGGAAGCAGTATTTT.

The V gene is TRBV27, the J gene TRBJ1-6; TRBD1 is a possible D gene (6 bases). CDR1 is MNHEY and CDR2 is SMNVEV in the germline V gene (reference sequence). The CDR3 runs to 16 residues. V lost 5 bases, J lost 4 bases, and 15 bases lay in between. The CDR3 spells CASSPTDSLYNSPLHF. CDR3 coding DNA: TGTGCCAGCAGTCCAACGGACAGTCTTTATAATTCACCCCTCCACTTT.

The chain combines TRBV6-2 or TRBV6-3 with TRBJ1-1, with D possibly matching TRBD1 (5 bases). Trimming left V 4 bases short and J 6 bases short, with 15 bases between. Looked up from germline, CDR1 is MNHEY and CDR2 is SVGEGT. This CDR3 is 14 amino acids long. Here the CDR3 reads CASSSPGPVAEAFF. The CDR3 DNA is TGTGCCAGCAGTTCCCCGGGGCCGGTCGCTGAAGCTTTCTTT.

The CDR3 sequence: CASSPFGAGETQYF. CDR3 DNA sequence: TGTGCCAGCAGCCCGTTCGGTGCAGGAGAGACCCAGTACTTC. V and J are TRBV7-2 and TRBJ2-5, with D uncertain. The CDR3 has 14 residues. The V end was cut by 5 bases, the J end by 4 bases, with 14 bases between. Per the germline V gene, CDR1 is SGHTA and CDR2 is FQGNSA. The full variable domain, its missing parts supplied by reference TRBV7-2 and TRBJ2-5, is GAGVSQSPSNKVTEKGKDVELRCDPISGHTALYWYRQSLGQGLEFLIYFQGNSAPDKSGLPSDRFSAERTGGSVSTLTIQRTQQEDSAVYLCASSPFGAGETQYFGPGTRLLVL.

This chain joins TRBV6-5 and TRBJ1-4; D remains ambiguous. Germline V gives CDR1 MNHEY, CDR2 SVGAGI. The CDR3 is made up of 16 amino acids. V was cut by 2 bases and J by 1 base, with 11 bases left in between. CDR3: CASSYLRSVTNEKLFF. The CDR3 bases are TGTGCCAGCAGTTACCTGCGGTCGGTAACTAATGAAAAACTGTTTTTT.

The chain joins TRBV10-3 to TRBJ1-5, with TRBD1 as a possible D gene (6 bases). Per germline, CDR1 ENHRY and CDR2 SYGVKD. V lost 8 bases to trimming and J lost 0 bases, with 20 bases between them. The CDR3 is made up of 17 amino acids. The CDR3 region has the DNA TGTGCCATCGCTGAAGAAGCAGGGGCCGCTAGCAATCAGCCCCAGCATTTT. As protein: CAIAEEAGAASNQPQHF.

The chain links TRBV7-3 to TRBJ2-3; D is undetermined. CDR3 length: 13 amino acids. Germline values: CDR1 SGHTA, CDR2 FQGTGA. Between the trimmed V and J ends, which lost 3 bases and 6 bases, there was a span of 10 bases. In DNA form, the CDR3 reads TGTGCCAGCAGCTTGTATTCCGCGGATACGCAGTATTTT. Protein: CASSLYSADTQYF.

The table lists this clone with a few counts. The rearrangement links TRBV27 to TRBJ2-7; 7 positions agree with TRBD2. CDR1 is MNHEY, CDR2 SMNVEV, per germline (reference sequence). This CDR3 spans 16 amino acids. Unmatched junction bases numbered 10, after V lost 4 bases and J lost 1 base. Here the CDR3 reads CASSSHLGGSSYEQYF. The DNA of the CDR3 is TGTGCCAGCAGTTCCCACCTAGGCGGGAGTTCCTACGAGCAGTACTTC.

CDR3 in DNA: TGTGCCAGCAGCCCCGGGGACAGCAGACGTACTGGGGCCAACGTCCTGACTTTC. This gives the protein CASSPGDSRRTGANVLTF. The chain employs TRBV13 and TRBJ2-6, with TRBD1 matching over 7 bases. In germline, CDR1 is PRHDT, CDR2 FYEKMQ (reference sequence). Unmatched junction bases numbered 12, after V lost 5 bases and J lost 2 bases. CDR3 length equals 18 residues. Variable domain in full (rest from reference TRBV13 and TRBJ2-6): AAGVIQSPRHLIKEKRETATLKCYPIPRHDTVYWYQQGPGQDPQFLISFYEKMQSDKGSIPDRFSAQQFSDYHSELNMSSLELGDSALYFCASSPGDSRRTGANVLTFGAGSRLTVL.

The chain couples TRBV6-4 to TRBJ2-2, with D possibly called TRBD1 or TRBD2 (5 bases each). V dropped 2 bases and J dropped 2 bases, with 9 bases sitting between them. Germline V lookup: CDR1 MRHNA, CDR2 SNTAGT. The CDR3 runs 15 residues. DNA for the CDR3: TGTGCCAGCAGTGACGGGGGTGACAACACCGGGGAGCTGTTTTTT. Its protein is CASSDGGDNTGELFF.

The chain joins TRBV7-9 to TRBJ2-7; D is perhaps TRBD1 or TRBD2 (5 bases each). Germline CDR1 reads SEHNR; CDR2 reads FQNEAQ (reference sequence). This CDR3 is built from 14 residues. V lost 3 bases and J lost 2, with 11 bases in between. The CDR3 loop is CASSFGARPYEQYF. Written as DNA, the CDR3 is TGTGCCAGCAGCTTCGGGGCAAGGCCCTACGAGCAGTACTTC.

The rearrangement links TRBV7-2 to TRBJ2-7; D possibly corresponds to TRBD1 (5 bases). The ends were cut back, 5 bases at V and 1 base at J, with 12 bases in the middle. The germline CDR1 and CDR2 sequences are SGHTA and FQGNSA. CDR3 length: 14 residues. CDR3 nucleotides: TGTGCCAGCAGCGGCAGGGCCTCGTCCTACGAGCAGTACTTC. Its translation: CASSGRASSYEQYF.

The chain has TRBV3-1 (or the pseudogene TRBV3-2) and TRBJ1-1; TRBD1 is a possible D gene (5 bases). There are 19 residues in the CDR3. Trimming removed 8 bases at V and 2 bases at J, with 30 bases between. Germline CDR1 is LGHDT and CDR2 is YNNKEL (reference sequence). The CDR3 DNA reads as TGTGCCAGCGCCAACCGGAGGGGCGCCTCGAGGGGTTTTAACACTGAAGCTTTCTTT. Its protein product is CASANRRGASRGFNTEAFF.

The rearrangement uses TRBV7-9 and TRBJ2-2; possibly TRBD1 for D (6 bases). From germline, CDR1 is SEHNR and CDR2 FQNEAQ (reference sequence). Trimming took 5 bases from V and 3 from J, leaving 16 bases between them. The CDR3 is 16 amino acids. The CDR3 region has the DNA TGTGCCAGCAGCGGAATCAGGGGATCCTACACCGGGGAGCTGTTTTTT. The encoded protein is CASSGIRGSYTGELFF. The full variable domain, rest sourced from reference TRBV7-9 and TRBJ2-2, is DTGVSQNPRHKITKRGQNVTFRCDPISEHNRLYWYRQTLGQGPEFLTYFQNEAQLEKSRLLSDRFSAERPKGSFSTLEIQRTEQGDSAMYLCASSGIRGSYTGELFFGEGSRLTVL.

This chain links TRBV2 with TRBJ2-7; maybe TRBD1 (7 bases). The ends were cut back, 7 bases at V and 3 bases at J, with 10 bases in the middle. The germline gives CDR1 SNHLY, CDR2 FYNNEI. The CDR3 has 12 residues. CDR3 DNA sequence: TGTGCCAGCAACAGGGGAGGCTACGAGCAGTACTTC. It encodes CASNRGGYEQYF.

This clone has just a few counts. V gene TRBV19 combines with J gene TRBJ1-6; 7 bases line up with TRBD1. J lost 7 bases, V lost 5 bases, and 8 bases had no gene match. Germline V CDR1 and CDR2: LNHDA, SQIVND (reference sequence). The CDR3 consists of 15 residues. The CDR3 is CASSRLQQGNSPLHF. As DNA, the CDR3 is TGTGCCAGTAGTCGTTTGCAACAGGGGAATTCACCCCTCCACTTT.

Here the CDR3 DNA reads TGTGCCATCACCAGTGGGGGTTTAGCTAACTATGGCTACACCTTC. This sequence encodes CAITSGGLANYGYTF. The chain employs TRBV10-3 and TRBJ1-2; the D gene is possibly TRBD1 (5 bases). With 7 bases removed from V and 0 bases from J, the gap between germline ends came to 15 bases. CDR1 is ENHRY and CDR2 is SYGVKD in the germline V gene. The CDR3 covers 15 residues.

This clone appeared once. The rearrangement joins TRBV7-9 to TRBJ1-2, with D unclear. Germline V CDR1 and CDR2: SEHNR, FQNEAQ (reference sequence). Trimming took off 6 bases at V and 6 bases at J, with 11 bases between the two ends. The CDR3 loop spans 12 amino acids. CDR3 residues: CASRRGPNGYTF. The CDR3, as DNA: TGTGCCAGCAGGAGAGGCCCCAATGGCTACACCTTC. The whole variable domain, filled in from reference TRBV7-9 and TRBJ1-2, reads DTGVSQNPRHKITKRGQNVTFRCDPISEHNRLYWYRQTLGQGPEFLTYFQNEAQLEKSRLLSDRFSAERPKGSFSTLEIQRTEQGDSAMYLCASRRGPNGYTFGSGTRLTVV.

V usage is TRBV3-1 (or the pseudogene TRBV3-2) and J usage is TRBJ1-5; D is ambiguous. Germline CDR1 reads LGHDT; CDR2 reads YNNKEL (reference sequence). V shed 8 bases and J shed 1 base, with 24 bases lying between them. The CDR3 contains 18 residues. The CDR3 bases are TGTGCCAGCTTACCACCCAAGGACCATCTTGGCAGCAATCAGCCCCAGCATTTT. It specifies CASLPPKDHLGSNQPQHF.

A few counts support this clone. The chain couples TRBV29-1 to TRBJ2-3; 12 bases align to TRBD2. Germline V gives CDR1 SQVTM, CDR2 ANQGSEA. The CDR3 is 14 amino acids. Unmatched junction bases numbered 6, after V lost 7 bases and J lost 4 bases. The CDR3: CSGKLAGGPDTQYF. For the CDR3, the DNA is TGCAGCGGGAAACTAGCGGGGGGCCCAGATACGCAGTATTTT.

The rearrangement joins TRBV28 to TRBJ2-7; D is tentatively TRBD1 or TRBD2 (6 bases each). The germline V and J ends were trimmed by 2 bases and 6 bases, with 11 bases remaining between them. Germline values: CDR1 MDHEN, CDR2 SYDVKM. The CDR3 spans 13 residues. The CDR3 region is CASSLNRGVEQYF. CDR3 nucleotides: TGTGCCAGCAGTTTAAATAGGGGGGTCGAGCAGTACTTC.

This clone was counted between two and nine times. The chain joins TRBV25-1 to TRBJ1-6; D unresolved. CDR3 size: 13 residues. The V end was cut by 3 bases, the J end by 7 bases, with 7 bases between. CDR1 is MGHDK and CDR2 is SYGVNS in the germline V gene. Written as DNA, the CDR3 is TGTGCCAGCAGTGAGCAGGCGAATTCACCCCTCCACTTT. Its protein is CASSEQANSPLHF.

This clone was seen a few times. The V gene is TRBV6-1, the J gene TRBJ2-1; 12 bases map to TRBD2. This CDR3 is built from 15 residues. V shed 2 bases, J shed 4 bases, and the junction held 0 bases outside the gene matches. From germline, CDR1 is MNHNS and CDR2 SASEGT. The CDR3 protein is CASSELAGGYNEQFF. The CDR3 DNA reads TGTGCCAGCAGTGAACTAGCGGGAGGGTACAATGAGCAGTTCTTC.

This clone was detected only once. The chain employs TRBV4-3 and TRBJ1-1; 7 nucleotides align to TRBD1. V shed 5 bases and J 0 bases; nucleotides not matched to a gene: 9. This CDR3 comprises 16 residues. Germline V gene sequence: CDR1 LGHNA, CDR2 YSLEER. The CDR3 loop is CASSTTGQQMNTEAFF. For the CDR3, the DNA is TGCGCCAGCAGCACAACGGGACAGCAAATGAACACTGAAGCTTTCTTT.

The chain has TRBV7-9 and TRBJ2-4; D is possibly TRBD1 (5 bases). CDR1 is SEHNR and CDR2 is FQNEAQ in the germline V gene (reference sequence). Trimming took off 4 bases at V and 0 bases at J, with 10 bases between the two ends. This CDR3 spans 15 amino acids. CDR3 protein: CASSSIDRAKNIQYF. CDR3 sequence (DNA): TGTGCCAGCAGCTCGATTGACAGAGCCAAAAACATTCAGTACTTC.

The chain joins TRBV6-5 to TRBJ1-4, with 7 bases fitting TRBD1. The trim removed 6 bases at V and 7 bases at J, leaving 5 bases unmatched. Per germline, CDR1 MNHEY and CDR2 SVGAGI. The CDR3 loop spans 13 amino acids. The CDR3 sequence is CASRVGQAEKLFF. For the CDR3, the DNA is TGTGCCAGCAGAGTTGGACAGGCTGAAAAACTGTTTTTT.